The 31 T cell receptor beta chains listed next were all sequenced from one sample in a study of patients and donors after allogeneic stem cell transplantation (dated by TCRdb to the early 2020s). The method was RT-PCR. Reads for this sample came from a NextSeq 550. In-frame beta chains were kept once TCRdb had trimmed the public reads at Q25 with fastp and called clones with MiXCR. For every CDR3 protein sequence, its rows merge into one entry that carries the most common genes and DNA. The sample data list 400,000 to 450,000 distinct CDR3 sequences, and 16% of these were observed just once. 6% to 8% of the sample comes from the top ten. The sequencing sample was made of blood, either unsorted or a sorted T cell fraction (not recorded which). These receptors came from a human donor who was either an allogeneic HSCT recipient or a stem cell or donor lymphocyte infusion donor (not recorded which). It is not recorded whose cells these are; they may come from a transplant donor.

This clonotype came up many times. V gene TRBV29-1 combines with J gene TRBJ1-1, with 7 bases lining up with TRBD1. Germline CDR1 SQVTM, CDR2 ANQGSEA. The length of the CDR3 is 16 residues. V lost 0 bases to trimming and J lost 4 bases; unmatched junction nucleotides: 11. The CDR3 DNA sequence: TGCAGCGTTGAAGAAGGGGGCCAGATTTGGGGCACTGAAGCTTTCTTT. Translating it yields CSVEEGGQIWGTEAFF.

This chain connects TRBV6-2 or TRBV6-3 to TRBJ1-1; tentative D call: TRBD1 (6 bases). Germline CDR1 MNHEY, CDR2 SVGEGT. V was shortened by 5 bases and J by 6 bases, with 22 bases between the two germline ends. This CDR3 comprises 16 residues. CDR3 region: CASSNPGAGEISEAFF. In DNA, the CDR3 is TGTGCCAGCAGTAATCCAGGCGCAGGGGAAATATCTGAAGCTTTCTTT.

This clonotype occurred a few times. The chain combines TRBV7-9 with TRBJ2-1; D uncertain. Trimming stripped 4 bases from V and 0 bases from J, with 7 bases between. Germline loops: CDR1 SEHNR, CDR2 FQNEAQ (reference sequence). The CDR3 contains 14 residues. CDR3: CASSYASSYNEQFF. The CDR3 coding sequence is TGTGCCAGCAGCTATGCCAGCTCCTACAATGAGCAGTTCTTC.

This clonotype showed up just a few times. V is TRBV5-1 and J is TRBJ2-3; D possibly corresponds to TRBD1 (5 bases). V dropped 4 bases and J dropped 3 bases, with 12 bases sitting between them. CDR1 is SGHRS and CDR2 is YFSETQ in the germline V gene. The CDR3 contains 14 residues. The CDR3 here is CASSPFPGTDTQYF. The CDR3 DNA follows: TGCGCCAGCAGCCCGTTCCCAGGGACAGATACGCAGTATTTT.

The chain recombines TRBV20-1 with TRBJ2-7; 8 bases fit TRBD2. V lost 3 bases, J lost 3 bases, and 7 bases stayed unmatched. The germline CDR1 and CDR2 sequences are DFQATT and SNEGSKA (reference sequence). The CDR3 length is 14 residues. CDR3 protein: CSASVGGGLYEQYF. CDR3 DNA sequence: TGCAGTGCTAGTGTCGGCGGGGGGCTCTACGAGCAGTACTTC.

In this sample, this clonotype turned up a few times. This rearrangement joins TRBV7-3 to TRBJ1-1; TRBD1 is a possible D gene (6 bases). This CDR3 spans 13 amino acids. V was cut by 5 bases and J by 0 bases, with 7 bases left in between. In germline, CDR1 is SGHTA, CDR2 FQGTGA. The CDR3: CASSRGLNTEAFF. The CDR3, as DNA: TGTGCCAGCAGCCGGGGGCTGAACACTGAAGCTTTCTTT. Combining the CDR3 with reference TRBV7-3 and TRBJ1-1 gives the whole variable domain GAGVSQTPSNKVTEKGKYVELRCDPISGHTALYWYRQSLGQGPEFLIYFQGTGAADDSGLPNDRFFAVRPEGSVSTLKIQRTERGDSAVYLCASSRGLNTEAFFGQGTRLTVV.

This sequence joins TRBV12-3 or TRBV12-4 and TRBJ2-3, with 7 bases that match TRBD1. V trimming: 6 bases; J trimming: 7 bases; junction bases outside the gene matches: 10. The CDR3 runs to 14 residues. The CDR3 region is CASRTSGQVNTQYF. CDR3 nucleotides: TGTGCCAGCAGAACAAGTGGACAGGTTAATACGCAGTATTTT.

This clonotype occurred a few times. One end of the junction fails to match germline, which may point to a read error. The genes are TRBV6-5 and TRBJ1-1, with D maybe TRBD1 (6 bases). This CDR3 is built from 15 residues. The germline CDR1 and CDR2 sequences are MNHEY and SVGAGI. Here the CDR3 DNA reads TGTGCCAGCAGTTATGAAACAGGGCCAGGGACTGAAGCTTGCTTT. This sequence encodes CASSYETGPGTEACF.

V usage is TRBV6-5 and J usage is TRBJ2-2; maybe TRBD1 (5 bases). V dropped 5 bases and J dropped 6 bases, with 7 bases sitting between them. The germline CDR1 and CDR2 sequences are MNHEY and SVGAGI. CDR3 length equals 12 residues. CDR3 in DNA: TGTGCCAGCAGTGTAGGGGCCGGGGAGCTGTTTTTT. The encoded protein is CASSVGAGELFF.

This rearrangement joins TRBV7-3 to TRBJ2-5; 10 bases fit TRBD2. The CDR3 consists of 17 residues. J gave up 4 bases and V 5 bases, and 13 bases lay outside the gene matches. Germline loops: CDR1 SGHTA, CDR2 FQGTGA. CDR3 nucleotide sequence: TGTGCCAGCAGCCCCCGAGGAGCGGGGGGGCCGGGAGAGACCCAGTACTTC. Residues: CASSPRGAGGPGETQYF.

The gene calls are TRBV12-3 or TRBV12-4 and TRBJ1-4; D not resolved. Trimming removed 3 bases from V and 9 bases from J, with 14 bases in between. The CDR3 contains 14 residues. The CDR3 coding sequence is TGTGCCAGCAGTTTGGGTGAAAGGAGGCAAAAACTGTTTTTT. Protein product: CASSLGERRQKLFF.

This clonotype has just a few counts. The chain recombines TRBV3-1 with TRBJ2-5, with D hard to call. Germline CDR1 and CDR2: LGHDT and YNNKEL (reference sequence). Deletions cut 2 bases from V and 5 bases from J, with 3 bases between. CDR3 length: 11 amino acids. The CDR3, as DNA: TGTGCCAGCAGCCAATTCGAGACCCAGTACTTC. Translation: CASSQFETQYF.

The V gene is TRBV11-2, the J gene TRBJ1-5; no reliable D call. From germline, CDR1 is SGHAT and CDR2 FQNNGV. The V gene lost 1 base and the J gene lost 3 bases, with 10 bases spanning the gap. There are 15 residues in the CDR3. The CDR3 DNA reads TGTGCCAGCAGCTTAGTTCGAACAGTCAATCAGCCCCAGCATTTT. This translates into CASSLVRTVNQPQHF.

This clonotype was recorded at least ten times. The chain is built from TRBV4-2 and TRBJ2-3, with TRBD2 matching over 12 bases. The germline V gene has CDR1 LGHNA and CDR2 YNFKEQ. CDR3 length equals 16 residues. J was trimmed by 4 bases and V by 0 bases; bases with no gene match: 2. The CDR3 sequence: CASSQETSGRADTQYF. In DNA, the CDR3 is TGTGCCAGCAGCCAAGAGACTAGCGGGAGAGCAGATACGCAGTATTTT.

This clonotype was seen a handful of times. The rearrangement joins TRBV29-1 to TRBJ2-3; D is possibly TRBD2 (5 bases). The V end was cut by 6 bases, the J end by 3 bases, with 10 bases between. The CDR3 length is 12 residues. Germline CDR1 reads SQVTM; CDR2 reads ANQGSEA. Here the CDR3 DNA reads TGCAGCGTCCGGGAACAGACAGATACGCAGTATTTT. It is translated as CSVREQTDTQYF.

This clonotype showed up just a few times. The chain links TRBV11-3 to TRBJ2-1; 7 nucleotides align to TRBD1. V shed 3 bases, J shed 6 bases, and the junction held 11 bases outside the gene matches. Germline CDR1 SGHNT, CDR2 YENEEA. The CDR3 has 16 residues. CDR3 protein: CASSFFTGAKPNEQFF. CDR3 nucleotides: TGTGCCAGCAGCTTTTTTACAGGGGCCAAACCCAATGAGCAGTTCTTC. The whole variable domain, filled in from reference TRBV11-3 and TRBJ2-1, reads EAGVVQSPRYKIIEKKQPVAFWCNPISGHNTLYWYLQNLGQGPELLIRYENEEAVDDSQLPKDRFSAERLKGVDSTLKIQPAELGDSAVYLCASSFFTGAKPNEQFFGPGTRLTVL.

This clonotype was observed at least ten times. The genes are TRBV12-3 or TRBV12-4 and TRBJ2-2; 8 bases match TRBD1. V was pared by 1 base and J by 3 bases, with 4 bases of the junction left unmatched. The CDR3 length is 16 residues. The CDR3 region is CASSLVRGRYTGELFF. The CDR3 DNA follows: TGTGCCAGCAGTTTAGTCAGGGGGCGTTACACCGGGGAGCTGTTTTTT.

Many counts were recorded for this clonotype. The chain recombines TRBV7-9 with TRBJ2-5, with no clear D. The CDR3 is made up of 16 amino acids. Trimming pared 5 bases from V and 0 bases from J, leaving 16 bases between. CDR1 and CDR2 (germline): SEHNR, FQNEAQ (reference sequence). DNA of the CDR3: TGTGCCAGCAGCCTAAAGCCGACGGCGTACCAAGAGACCCAGTACTTC. Translation gives CASSLKPTAYQETQYF.

The table lists this clonotype with many counts. V usage is TRBV9 and J usage is TRBJ2-1, with D tentatively TRBD1 (5 bases). The germline gives CDR1 SGDLS, CDR2 YYNGEE. The CDR3 is made up of 12 amino acids. V was cut by 4 bases and J by 7 bases, with 9 bases left in between. The CDR3 loop reads CASSRAGNEQFF. The CDR3 DNA reads TGTGCCAGCAGCCGTGCAGGGAATGAGCAGTTCTTC.

This clonotype has more than one count but fewer than ten. The CDR3 DNA reads as TGTGCCAGCAGTGAAAGCTCCAGGGGGGATGAGTTGAACTATGGCTACACCTTC. As protein: CASSESSRGDELNYGYTF. This chain links TRBV2 with TRBJ1-2; 7 bases match TRBD1. CDR3 length: 18 residues. Germline trimming cut 2 bases from V and 2 bases from J; bases unmatched to any gene: 14. The V gene's germline CDR1 is SNHLY and CDR2 FYNNEI.

The rearrangement uses TRBV6-5 and TRBJ1-2; D is perhaps TRBD1 (6 bases). V was shortened by 2 bases and J by 6 bases, with 10 bases between the two germline ends. The CDR3 totals 13 residues. Germline CDR1 MNHEY, CDR2 SVGAGI. The CDR3 loop reads CASSYLQGNGYTF. Written as DNA, the CDR3 is TGTGCCAGCAGTTACCTACAGGGTAATGGCTACACCTTC.

Many counts were recorded for this clonotype. The chain couples TRBV9 to TRBJ2-7; the D gene is possibly TRBD2 (5 bases). Between the trimmed V and J ends, which lost 0 bases and 1 base, there was a span of 11 bases. Germline CDR1 reads SGDLS; CDR2 reads YYNGEE. The CDR3 is 15 residues long. CDR3 sequence reads: CASSVGSALSYEQYF. The CDR3 DNA reads TGTGCCAGCAGCGTAGGTAGCGCCCTTTCCTACGAGCAGTACTTC.

This clonotype was counted between two and nine times. The rearrangement uses TRBV19 and TRBJ1-6, with 11 bases fitting TRBD1. The V and J ends lost 3 bases and 8 bases, in that order; junction bases with no gene match: 3. Germline CDR1 reads LNHDA; CDR2 reads SQIVND (reference sequence). This CDR3 contains 15 residues. In DNA form, the CDR3 reads TGTGCCAGTAGTATTGAGGGACAGGGGGATTCACCCCTCCACTTT. Translated: CASSIEGQGDSPLHF.

The gene calls are TRBV7-8 and TRBJ2-7; 10 nucleotides match TRBD1. The ends lost 5 bases at V and 3 bases at J; junction bases unmatched: 7. The CDR3 covers 15 residues. Germline V lookup: CDR1 SGHVS, CDR2 FQNEAQ. In nucleotides, the CDR3 is TGTGCCAGCAGCCCAGGGACAGGGGTTCTCTACGAGCAGTACTTC. Its protein product is CASSPGTGVLYEQYF.

The V call is TRBV18, the J call TRBJ1-1; D unresolved. Germline CDR1 KGHSH, CDR2 LQKENI. Trimming cost V 3 bases and J 1 base, with 6 bases left between them. CDR3 length: 13 residues. CDR3 nucleotides: TGTGCCAGCTCACCGTTGGAGAACACTGAAGCTTTCTTT. This sequence encodes CASSPLENTEAFF. The entire variable domain, with the rest obtained from reference TRBV18 and TRBJ1-1, is as follows: NAGVMQNPRHLVRRRGQEARLRCSPMKGHSHVYWYRQLPEEGLKFMVYLQKENIIDESGMPKERFSAEFPKEGPSILRIQQVVRGDSAAYFCASSPLENTEAFFGQGTRLTVV.

This clonotype showed up just a few times. The chain links TRBV7-2 to TRBJ1-4; no clear D gene. Deletions cut 5 bases from V and 8 bases from J, with 12 bases between. The length of the CDR3 is 13 residues. CDR1 is SGHTA and CDR2 is FQGNSA in the germline V gene. CDR3 in DNA: TGTGCCAGCAGCCTTTGGAATGAGGAAAAACTGTTTTTT. Translated, it gives CASSLWNEEKLFF.

The V and J genes are TRBV7-9 and TRBJ2-7, with 9 bases identical to TRBD2. The germline V gene encodes CDR1 SEHNR and CDR2 FQNEAQ (reference sequence). Trimming at V came to 1 base and at J to 1 base, leaving 5 bases not matched to a gene. The CDR3 extends over 16 amino acids. CDR3 DNA: TGTGCCAGCAGCTTAGTTTCCAGCGGGAGGTCCTACGAGCAGTACTTC. This sequence encodes CASSLVSSGRSYEQYF.

This clonotype was seen repeatedly, ten times or more. This chain connects TRBV7-2 to TRBJ2-3; 8 bases map to TRBD2. Germline V lookup: CDR1 SGHTA, CDR2 FQGNSA. CDR3 size: 15 residues. V lost 5 bases, J lost 0 bases, and 4 bases stayed unmatched. The CDR3 is CASSISGVSTDTQYF. For the CDR3, the DNA is TGTGCCAGCAGCATTAGCGGGGTTAGCACAGATACGCAGTATTTT.

A few counts support this clonotype. This chain uses TRBV7-9 with TRBJ2-3; D is possibly TRBD1 (5 bases). This CDR3 is built from 13 residues. Deletions cut 9 bases from V and 2 bases from J, with 12 bases between. CDR1 and CDR2 from the germline V gene are SEHNR and FQNEAQ (reference sequence). The CDR3 loop is CASQGFPTDTQYF. In DNA form, the CDR3 reads TGTGCCAGTCAGGGTTTTCCCACAGATACGCAGTATTTT. Full variable domain (missing parts from reference TRBV7-9 and TRBJ2-3): DTGVSQNPRHKITKRGQNVTFRCDPISEHNRLYWYRQTLGQGPEFLTYFQNEAQLEKSRLLSDRFSAERPKGSFSTLEIQRTEQGDSAMYLCASQGFPTDTQYFGPGTRLTVL.

This clonotype was counted ten times or more. The chain has TRBV5-1 and TRBJ2-2, with D unresolved. Germline assignment: CDR1 SGHRS and CDR2 YFSETQ. CDR3 length: 16 residues. The ends were cut back, 3 bases at V and 1 base at J, with 13 bases in the middle. The CDR3 region is CASSYDPSGNTGELFF. CDR3 DNA sequence: TGCGCCAGCAGCTATGACCCCTCAGGGAACACCGGGGAGCTGTTTTTT.

The rearrangement joins TRBV21-1 to TRBJ2-7. TRBV21-1 is an annotated pseudogene. The CDR3 has 15 residues. CDR3 in amino acids: CASSKGSSHDYEQYF. The DNA of the CDR3 is TGTGCCAGCAGCAAAGGATCAAGTCATGACTACGAGCAGTACTTC.